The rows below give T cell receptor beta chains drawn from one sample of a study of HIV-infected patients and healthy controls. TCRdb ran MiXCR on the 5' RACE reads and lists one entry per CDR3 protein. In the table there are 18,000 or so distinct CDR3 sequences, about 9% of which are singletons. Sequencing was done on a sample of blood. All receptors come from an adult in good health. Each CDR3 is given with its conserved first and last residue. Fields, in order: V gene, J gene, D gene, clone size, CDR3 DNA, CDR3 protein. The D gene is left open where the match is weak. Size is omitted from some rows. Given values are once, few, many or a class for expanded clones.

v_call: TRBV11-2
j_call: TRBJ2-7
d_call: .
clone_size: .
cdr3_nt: TGTGCCAGCAGCCCTACCCCGGGACTTCGCTACGAGCAGTACTTC
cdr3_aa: CASSPTPGLRYEQYF

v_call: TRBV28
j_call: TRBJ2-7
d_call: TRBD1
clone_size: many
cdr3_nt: TGTGCCAGCACCCCCTCCCCTTGGACAGGGTGCCACGAGCAGTACTTC
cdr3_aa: CASTPSPWTGCHEQYF

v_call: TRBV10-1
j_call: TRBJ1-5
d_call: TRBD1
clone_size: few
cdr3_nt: TGCGCCAGCAGCCGCAATGGGGACAGACGCAATCAGCCCCAGCATTTT
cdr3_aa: CASSRNGDRRNQPQHF

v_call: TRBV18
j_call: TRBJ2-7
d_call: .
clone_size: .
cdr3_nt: TGTGCCAGCTCCACCACGAGTGCCGGGGAGCAGTACTTC
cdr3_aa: CASSTTSAGEQYF

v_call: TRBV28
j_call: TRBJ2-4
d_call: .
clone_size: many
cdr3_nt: TGTGCCAGCAGTTTATCCCTCGTACAGGCCCGGGCCAAAAACATTCAGTACTTC
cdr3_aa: CASSLSLVQARAKNIQYF

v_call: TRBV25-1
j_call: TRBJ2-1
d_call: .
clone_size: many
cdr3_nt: TGTGCCAGCAGTGACAGACTAGTTGACGATGAGCAGTTCTTC
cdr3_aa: CASSDRLVDDEQFF

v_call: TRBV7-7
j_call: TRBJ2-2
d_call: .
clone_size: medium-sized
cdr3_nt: TGTGCTAGCAGCCCCACCATTGAATCCGGGGAGCTGTTTTTT
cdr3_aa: CASSPTIESGELFF

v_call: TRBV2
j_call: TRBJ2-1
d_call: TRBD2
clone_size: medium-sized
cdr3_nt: TGTGCCAGCAGTGTCAGTAAGCGGGGACTCGACAATGAGCAGTTCTTC
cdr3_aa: CASSVSKRGLDNEQFF

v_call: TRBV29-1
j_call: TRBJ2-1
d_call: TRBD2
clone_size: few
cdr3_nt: TGCAGCGGCGGACTAGCTCCGGGTGAGCAGTTCTTC
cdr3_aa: CSGGLAPGEQFF

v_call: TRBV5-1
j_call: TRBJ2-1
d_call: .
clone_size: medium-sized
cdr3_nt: TGCGCCAGCAGCTTGGAAGGCGGTTCGCCCTACAATGAGCAGTTCTTC
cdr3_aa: CASSLEGGSPYNEQFF

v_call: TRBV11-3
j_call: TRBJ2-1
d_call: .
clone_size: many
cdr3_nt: TGTGCCAGCAGCTTAATTCCGCAGAATGAGCAGTTCTTC
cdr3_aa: CASSLIPQNEQFF

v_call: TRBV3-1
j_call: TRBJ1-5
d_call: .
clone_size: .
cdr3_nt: TGTGCCAGCAGCCAAGGGCAGGGAGATCAGCCCCAGCATTTT
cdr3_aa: CASSQGQGDQPQHF

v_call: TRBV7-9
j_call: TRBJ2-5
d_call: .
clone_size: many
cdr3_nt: TGTGCCAGCAGCTTGGCTACGACAGGATGGGAGACCCAGTACTTC
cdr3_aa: CASSLATTGWETQYF

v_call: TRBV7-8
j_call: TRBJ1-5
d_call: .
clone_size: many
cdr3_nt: TGTGCCAGCAGCTTGGGAGGGGGGGTTAATCAGCCCCAGCATTTT
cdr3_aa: CASSLGGGVNQPQHF

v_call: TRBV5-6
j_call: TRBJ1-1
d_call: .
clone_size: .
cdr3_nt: TGTGCCAGCAGCGCCACTGGAAGCCCTGAAGCTTTCTTT
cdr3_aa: CASSATGSPEAFF

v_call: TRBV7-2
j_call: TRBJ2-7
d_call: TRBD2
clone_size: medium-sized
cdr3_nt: TGTGCCAGCAGCCGTAGCGGGAGCTCCTACGAGCAGTACTTC
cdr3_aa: CASSRSGSSYEQYF

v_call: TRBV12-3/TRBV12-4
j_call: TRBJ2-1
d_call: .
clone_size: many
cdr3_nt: TGTGCCAGCAGGCCCATGGGAGCCTACAATGAGCAGTTCTTC
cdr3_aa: CASRPMGAYNEQFF

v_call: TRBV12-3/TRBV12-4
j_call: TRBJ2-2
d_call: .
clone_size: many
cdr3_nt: TGTGCCAGCAGGAAGACAGTACCGGGCACCGGGGAGCTGTTTTTT
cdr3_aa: CASRKTVPGTGELFF

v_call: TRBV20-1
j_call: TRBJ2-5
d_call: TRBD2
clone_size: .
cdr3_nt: TGCAGTGCTAGTAATCCCGGGAGCGGGGGTAGCCAAGAGACCCAGTACTTC
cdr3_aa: CSASNPGSGGSQETQYF

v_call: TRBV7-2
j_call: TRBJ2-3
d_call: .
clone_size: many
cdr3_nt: TGTGCCAGCAGCCCCCGGAGCGCAGATACGCAGTATTTT
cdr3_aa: CASSPRSADTQYF

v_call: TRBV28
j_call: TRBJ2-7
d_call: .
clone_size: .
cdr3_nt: TGTGCCAGTCCGCCGGCCGCAGCCGGGACAACATCCTACGAGCAGTACTTC
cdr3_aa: CASPPAAAGTTSYEQYF

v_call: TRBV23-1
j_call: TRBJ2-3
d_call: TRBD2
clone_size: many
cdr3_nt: TGCGCCAGCCCCGGACTAGCGGGCTTCACAGATACGCAGTATTTT
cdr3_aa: CASPGLAGFTDTQYF

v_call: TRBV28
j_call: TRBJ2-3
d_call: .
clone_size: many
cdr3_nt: TGTGCCAGCCGGAGCGGCAGACAGACGCAGTATTTT
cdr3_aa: CASRSGRQTQYF

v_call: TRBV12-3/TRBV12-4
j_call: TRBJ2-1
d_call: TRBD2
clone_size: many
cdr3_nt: TGTGCCAGCAGACTAGCGGGGAACAATGAGCAGTTCTTC
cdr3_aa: CASRLAGNNEQFF

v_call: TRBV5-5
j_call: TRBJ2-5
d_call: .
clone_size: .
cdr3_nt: TGTGCCAGCAGCCTCGAACAGGGATGGGAGACCCAGTACTTC
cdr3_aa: CASSLEQGWETQYF

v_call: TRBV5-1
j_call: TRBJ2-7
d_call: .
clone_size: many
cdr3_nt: TGCGCCAGCAGCTTGATTCCGGAGGACTACGAGCAGTACTTC
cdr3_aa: CASSLIPEDYEQYF

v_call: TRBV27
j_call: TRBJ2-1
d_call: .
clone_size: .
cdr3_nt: TGTGCCAGCAGTTTATACTACGGTTACAATGAGCAGTTCTTC
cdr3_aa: CASSLYYGYNEQFF

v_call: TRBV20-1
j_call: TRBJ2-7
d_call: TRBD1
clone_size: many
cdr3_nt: TGCAGTGCTAGACCGGTGGGGGGCGGACAGGGGGCCTATGAGCAGTACTTC
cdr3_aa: CSARPVGGGQGAYEQYF

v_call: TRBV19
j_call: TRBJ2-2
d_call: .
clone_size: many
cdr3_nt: TGTGCCAGTAGATGGGGGCGGGACACCGGGGAGCTGTTTTTT
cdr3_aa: CASRWGRDTGELFF

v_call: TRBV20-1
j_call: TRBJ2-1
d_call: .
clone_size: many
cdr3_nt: TGCAGTGCTAGAGATCGGGACTTTTACAATGAGCAGTTCTTC
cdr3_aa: CSARDRDFYNEQFF

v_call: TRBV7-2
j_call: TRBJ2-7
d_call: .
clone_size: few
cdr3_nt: TGTGCCAGCAGTTACAGGGCCGCCTACGAGCAGTACTTC
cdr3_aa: CASSYRAAYEQYF

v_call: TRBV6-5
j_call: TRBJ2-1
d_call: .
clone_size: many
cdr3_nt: TGTGCCAGCAGCCGTGACAGGGAGCAGTTCTTC
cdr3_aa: CASSRDREQFF

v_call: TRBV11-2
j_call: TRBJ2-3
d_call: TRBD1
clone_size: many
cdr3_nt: TGTGCCAGCAGCCGAAACCCGACAGGGGCGGCGGATACGCAGTATTTT
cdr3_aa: CASSRNPTGAADTQYF

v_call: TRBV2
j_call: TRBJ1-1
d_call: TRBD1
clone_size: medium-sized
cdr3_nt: TGTGCCAGCAGAATATTATACAGGGGAGGCACTGAAGCTTTCTTT
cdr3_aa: CASRILYRGGTEAFF

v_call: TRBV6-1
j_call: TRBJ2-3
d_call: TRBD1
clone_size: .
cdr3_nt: TGTGCCAGCAGTGATGGGGCCGGACAGGGCGCAGATACGCAGTATTTT
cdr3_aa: CASSDGAGQGADTQYF

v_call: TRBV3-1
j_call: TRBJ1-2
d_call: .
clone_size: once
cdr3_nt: TGTGCCAGCAGCCAAGTGGGCTATGGCTACACCTTC
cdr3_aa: CASSQVGYGYTF

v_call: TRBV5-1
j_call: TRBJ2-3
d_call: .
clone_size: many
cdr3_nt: TGCGCCAGCAGCTCGGAGAGACCCTTCCGGAGCACAGATACGCAGTATTTT
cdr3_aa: CASSSERPFRSTDTQYF

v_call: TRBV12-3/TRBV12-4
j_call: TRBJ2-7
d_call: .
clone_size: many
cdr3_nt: TGTGCCAGCAGTTTGTCGCTATCCTACGAGCAGTACTTC
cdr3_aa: CASSLSLSYEQYF

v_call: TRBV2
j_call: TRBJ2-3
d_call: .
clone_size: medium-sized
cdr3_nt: TGTGCCAGCACCCAAGAGGCCCCTTGGGCAGATACGCAGTATTTT
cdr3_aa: CASTQEAPWADTQYF

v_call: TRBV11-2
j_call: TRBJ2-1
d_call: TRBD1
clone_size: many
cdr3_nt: TGTGCCAGCAGCCCAAGGACAGGAGACAATGAGCAGTTCTTC
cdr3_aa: CASSPRTGDNEQFF

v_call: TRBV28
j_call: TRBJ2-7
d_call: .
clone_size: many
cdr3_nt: TGTGCCAGCAGTCCCCCGGCAGGACGGCTGCGGGGAAGTGGCTACGAGCAGTACTTC
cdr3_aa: CASSPPAGRLRGSGYEQYF

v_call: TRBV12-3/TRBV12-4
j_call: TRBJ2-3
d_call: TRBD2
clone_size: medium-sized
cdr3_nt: TGTGCCAGCAGGGCTCTAGCGGGAATCCCTCGTGGGACAGATACGCAGTATTTT
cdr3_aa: CASRALAGIPRGTDTQYF

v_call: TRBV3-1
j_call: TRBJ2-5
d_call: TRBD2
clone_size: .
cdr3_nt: TGTGCCAGCAGCCGGGGACTAGCGGGAGAAGAGACCCAGTACTTC
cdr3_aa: CASSRGLAGEETQYF

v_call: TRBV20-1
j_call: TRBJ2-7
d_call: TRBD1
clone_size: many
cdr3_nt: TGCAGTGCAAACGGACAGGGCGGTCACGAGCAGTACTTC
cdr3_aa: CSANGQGGHEQYF

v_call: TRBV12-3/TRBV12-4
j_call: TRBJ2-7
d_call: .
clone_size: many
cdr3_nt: TGTGCCAGCAGTCCAGGGAGTTACACTGGATACGAGCAGTACTTC
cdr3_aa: CASSPGSYTGYEQYF

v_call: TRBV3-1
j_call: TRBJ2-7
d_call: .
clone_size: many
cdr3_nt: TGTGCCAGCAGCCTCTCCTACGAGCAGTACTTC
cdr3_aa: CASSLSYEQYF

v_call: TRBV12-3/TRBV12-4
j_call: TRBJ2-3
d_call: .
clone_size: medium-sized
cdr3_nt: TGTGCCAGCAGTTTAGACACCCCGGATACGCAGTATTTT
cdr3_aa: CASSLDTPDTQYF

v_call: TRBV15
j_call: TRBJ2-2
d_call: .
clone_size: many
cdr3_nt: TGTGCCACCACCAACACCGGGGAGCTGTTTTTT
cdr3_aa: CATTNTGELFF

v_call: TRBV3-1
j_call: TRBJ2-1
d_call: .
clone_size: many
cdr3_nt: TGTGCCAGCAGCCAACAAGTCTCGACTCCGGGTGAGCAGTTCTTC
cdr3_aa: CASSQQVSTPGEQFF

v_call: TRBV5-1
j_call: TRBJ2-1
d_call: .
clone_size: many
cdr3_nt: TGCGCCAGCAGCTTGGGGGACCTAGATAGGGATGAGCAGTTCTTC
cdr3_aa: CASSLGDLDRDEQFF

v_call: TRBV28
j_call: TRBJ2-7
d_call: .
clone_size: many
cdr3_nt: TGTGCCAGCAGTACCTTTAGCGGAGGGACCTACGAGCAGTACTTC
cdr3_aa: CASSTFSGGTYEQYF

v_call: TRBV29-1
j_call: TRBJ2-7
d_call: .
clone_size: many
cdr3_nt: TGCAGCGTTGAAGATGTCGGAGATATGTACTTC
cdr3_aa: CSVEDVGDMYF

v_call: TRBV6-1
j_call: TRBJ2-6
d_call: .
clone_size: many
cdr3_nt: TGTGCCAGCAGTGAAGGGGCCGTCCTGACTTTC
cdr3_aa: CASSEGAVLTF

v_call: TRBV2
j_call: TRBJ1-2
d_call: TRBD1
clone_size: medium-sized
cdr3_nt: TGTGCCAGCAGTGAAGGCTCAGGGGGATACTATGGCTACACCTTC
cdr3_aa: CASSEGSGGYYGYTF